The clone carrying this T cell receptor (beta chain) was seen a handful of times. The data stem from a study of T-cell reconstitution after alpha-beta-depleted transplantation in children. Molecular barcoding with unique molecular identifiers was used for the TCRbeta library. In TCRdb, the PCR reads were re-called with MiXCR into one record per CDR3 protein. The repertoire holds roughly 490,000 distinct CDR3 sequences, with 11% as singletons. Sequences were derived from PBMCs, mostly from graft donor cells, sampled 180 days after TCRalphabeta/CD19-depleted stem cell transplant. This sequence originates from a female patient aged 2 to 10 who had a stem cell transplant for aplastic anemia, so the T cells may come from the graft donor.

The CDR3 coding sequence is TGTGCCAGCAGTTTAATTCTGGAAAAACTGTTTTTT. The encoded protein is CASSLILEKLFF. The chain links TRBV12-3 or TRBV12-4 to TRBJ1-4, with D uncertain. The CDR3 sequence is 12 residues long. V shed 2 bases and J shed 8 bases, with 6 bases lying between them.